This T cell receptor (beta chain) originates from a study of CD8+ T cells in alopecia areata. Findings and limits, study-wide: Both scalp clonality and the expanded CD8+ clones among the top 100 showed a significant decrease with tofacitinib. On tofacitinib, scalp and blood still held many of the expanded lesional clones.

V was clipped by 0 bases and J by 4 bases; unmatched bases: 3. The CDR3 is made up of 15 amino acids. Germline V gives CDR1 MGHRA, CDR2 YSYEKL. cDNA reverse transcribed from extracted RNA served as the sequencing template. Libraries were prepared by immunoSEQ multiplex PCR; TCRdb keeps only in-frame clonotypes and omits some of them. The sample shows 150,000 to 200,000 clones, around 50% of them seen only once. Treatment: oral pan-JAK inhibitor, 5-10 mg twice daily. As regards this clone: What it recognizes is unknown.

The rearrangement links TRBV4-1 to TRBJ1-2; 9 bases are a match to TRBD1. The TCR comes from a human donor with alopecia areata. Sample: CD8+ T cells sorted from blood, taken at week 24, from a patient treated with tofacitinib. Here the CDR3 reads CASSQEGQGTYGYTF. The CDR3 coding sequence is TGCGCCAGCAGCCAAGAGGGACAGGGTACCTATGGCTACACCTTC.